This is a list of T cell receptor beta chains from one sample in a study of naive and memory T cell subsets. TCRdb redid the calling of the UMI-ligation and nested PCR reads with MiXCR, one entry per CDR3 protein. This sample has about 90,000 distinct CDR3 sequences, with roughly 7% found just once. Sample: central memory CD4+ T cells from blood. Receptors originate from a human donor in good health. Each CDR3 is given with its conserved first and last residue. The D gene is left open where the match is weak. Where a row states a size, it is once, few, many or the class of an expanded clone; other rows omit it.

V gene: TRBV18
CDR3 length: 15
J gene: TRBJ2-5
clone size: many
D gene: -
CDR3 protein: CASSPGTGIQETQYF
CDR3 DNA: TGTGCCAGCTCACCAGGCACCGGGATTCAAGAGACCCAGTACTTC

V gene: TRBV10-3
CDR3 length: 13
J gene: TRBJ2-1
clone size: few
D gene: TRBD2
CDR3 protein: CAISREALDEQFF
CDR3 DNA: TGTGCCATCAGTCGGGAGGCGCTGGATGAGCAGTTCTTC

V gene: TRBV5-1
CDR3 length: 14
J gene: TRBJ2-3
clone size: -
D gene: -
CDR3 protein: CASSLEGQQDTQYF
CDR3 DNA: TGCGCCAGCAGCTTGGAGGGGCAACAAGATACGCAGTATTTT

V gene: TRBV20-1
CDR3 length: 13
J gene: TRBJ2-5
clone size: few
D gene: TRBD2
CDR3 protein: CSALLTSLETQYF
CDR3 DNA: TGCAGTGCCCTCCTGACTAGCTTAGAGACCCAGTACTTC

V gene: TRBV5-8
CDR3 length: 17
J gene: TRBJ2-5
clone size: -
D gene: TRBD1
CDR3 protein: CASSFLGTGKDQETQYF
CDR3 DNA: TGTGCCAGCAGCTTCCTCGGGACAGGGAAAGATCAAGAGACCCAGTACTTC

V gene: TRBV10-2
CDR3 length: 14
J gene: TRBJ1-4
clone size: many
D gene: -
CDR3 protein: CASSVRQVDEKLFF
CDR3 DNA: TGCGCCAGCAGTGTTCGCCAGGTAGATGAAAAACTGTTTTTT

V gene: TRBV2
CDR3 length: 15
J gene: TRBJ1-2
clone size: -
D gene: -
CDR3 protein: CASSHSTGALSGYTF
CDR3 DNA: TGTGCCAGCAGTCATTCGACAGGCGCTCTGAGTGGCTACACCTTC

V gene: TRBV7-7
CDR3 length: 13
J gene: TRBJ2-7
clone size: few
D gene: -
CDR3 protein: CASSLDGSHEQYF
CDR3 DNA: TGTGCCAGCAGCTTAGATGGAAGCCACGAGCAGTACTTC

V gene: TRBV4-3
CDR3 length: 14
J gene: TRBJ1-3
clone size: many
D gene: -
CDR3 protein: CASSGDSQGNTIYF
CDR3 DNA: TGCGCCAGCAGCGGAGACAGTCAAGGAAACACCATATATTTT

V gene: TRBV7-2
CDR3 length: 14
J gene: TRBJ1-1
clone size: many
D gene: TRBD1
CDR3 protein: CASSLVGTGAEAFF
CDR3 DNA: TGTGCCAGCAGCTTAGTGGGGACAGGAGCTGAAGCTTTCTTT

V gene: TRBV7-3
CDR3 length: 13
J gene: TRBJ2-5
clone size: -
D gene: -
CDR3 protein: CASSREVQKTQYF
CDR3 DNA: TGTGCCAGCAGCCGGGAAGTTCAAAAGACCCAGTACTTC

V gene: TRBV20-1
CDR3 length: 16
J gene: TRBJ1-6
clone size: many
D gene: TRBD1
CDR3 protein: CSARDVGTGAGSPLHF
CDR3 DNA: TGCAGTGCTAGAGATGTCGGGACAGGCGCGGGGTCACCCCTCCACTTT

V gene: TRBV7-2
CDR3 length: 13
J gene: TRBJ2-2
clone size: many
D gene: -
CDR3 protein: CASSLANPRELFF
CDR3 DNA: TGTGCCAGCAGCTTAGCCAATCCCCGGGAGCTGTTTTTT

V gene: TRBV12-3/TRBV12-4
CDR3 length: 15
J gene: TRBJ2-5
clone size: -
D gene: -
CDR3 protein: CASSQGGGAMVTQYF
CDR3 DNA: TGTGCCAGCAGCCAGGGAGGGGGCGCGATGGTGACCCAGTACTTC

V gene: TRBV25-1
CDR3 length: 13
J gene: TRBJ2-4
clone size: many
D gene: -
CDR3 protein: CASTFGSRNIQYF
CDR3 DNA: TGTGCCAGCACGTTTGGCAGTAGAAACATTCAGTACTTC

V gene: TRBV5-1
CDR3 length: 17
J gene: TRBJ2-1
clone size: -
D gene: TRBD2
CDR3 protein: CASSSSPAGVAYNEQFF
CDR3 DNA: TGCGCCAGCAGCTCTAGCCCAGCGGGAGTAGCCTACAATGAGCAGTTCTTC

V gene: TRBV19
CDR3 length: 15
J gene: TRBJ2-6
clone size: few
D gene: -
CDR3 protein: CASSIVGAGANVLTF
CDR3 DNA: TGTGCCAGTAGTATAGTCGGGGCTGGGGCCAACGTCCTGACTTTC

V gene: TRBV7-2
CDR3 length: 15
J gene: TRBJ1-1
clone size: many
D gene: -
CDR3 protein: CASSLSLVTNTEAFF
CDR3 DNA: TGTGCCAGCAGCTTAAGTCTGGTCACCAACACTGAAGCTTTCTTT

V gene: TRBV10-3
CDR3 length: 16
J gene: TRBJ2-1
clone size: few
D gene: TRBD1
CDR3 protein: CAISEPGQGARNEQFF
CDR3 DNA: TGTGCCATCAGTGAGCCGGGACAGGGGGCACGGAATGAGCAGTTCTTC

V gene: TRBV19
CDR3 length: 14
J gene: TRBJ2-1
clone size: many
D gene: -
CDR3 protein: CASSGGRAASEQFF
CDR3 DNA: TGTGCCAGTAGTGGGGGCAGGGCAGCGAGTGAGCAGTTCTTC

V gene: TRBV6-2/TRBV6-3
CDR3 length: 13
J gene: TRBJ2-2
clone size: many
D gene: -
CDR3 protein: CASRVWATGELFF
CDR3 DNA: TGTGCCAGCAGGGTGTGGGCCACCGGGGAGCTGTTTTTT

V gene: TRBV28
CDR3 length: 15
J gene: TRBJ1-5
clone size: -
D gene: TRBD1
CDR3 protein: CASKIGQGPNQPQHF
CDR3 DNA: TGTGCCAGCAAAATAGGACAGGGCCCCAATCAGCCCCAGCATTTT